This passage covers 10 T cell receptor beta chains from one sample sequenced in a study of T cell repertoires in ileal Crohn's disease. As to time point: inflamed ileum from the surgical specimen. This table comes from immunoSEQ multiplex PCR, and its TCRdb copy is limited to in-frame clones, with some not included. The repertoire holds about 17,000 clones, with more than 75% as singletons. The sample comprised ileal tissue. These receptors all stem from an adult with Crohn's disease.

This clone was picked up a small number of times. This chain uses TRBV7-2 with TRBJ2-5, with D unclear. From germline, CDR1 is SGHTA and CDR2 FQGNSA. This CDR3 has 13 amino acids. Trimming shortened V by 3 bases and J by 1 base, and 6 bases separated the two germline ends. The DNA for the CDR3 is TGTGCCAGCAGCTTGCAGTTCCAAGAGACCCAGTACTTC. This codes for CASSLQFQETQYF.

The chain is built from TRBV18 and TRBJ1-4, with 7 bases identical to TRBD1. Trimming cost V 2 bases and J 4 bases; bases outside gene matches: 4. Germline V gene sequence: CDR1 KGHSH, CDR2 LQKENI. The CDR3 is made up of 15 amino acids. CDR3 sequence: CASSPEAGGNEKLFF. In DNA, the CDR3 is TGTGCCAGCTCACCAGAGGCAGGGGGTAATGAAAAACTGTTTTTT.

The chain uses TRBV10-2 and TRBJ1-4; tentative D call: TRBD1 (5 bases). Germline lookup yields CDR1 WSHSY and CDR2 SAAADI. CDR3 length: 15 residues. The ends were cut back, 11 bases at V and 6 bases at J, with 22 bases in the middle. The CDR3 is CASRGISVYDEKLFF. The CDR3 bases are TGCGCCTCGCGGGGGATTTCGGTTTACGATGAAAAACTGTTTTTT.

As DNA, the CDR3 is TGTGCCAGCAGTTACTCGAGGGGGGTCTCCTACGAGCAGTACTTC. Translating it yields CASSYSRGVSYEQYF. The chain uses TRBV6-5 and TRBJ2-7, with D perhaps TRBD1 or TRBD2 (6 bases each). With 0 bases removed from V and 0 bases from J, the gap between germline ends came to 9 bases. Germline V CDR1 and CDR2: MNHEY, SVGAGI. This CDR3 has 15 amino acids.

The chain employs TRBV28 and TRBJ2-1, with D tentatively TRBD2 (6 bases). V was pared by 8 bases and J by 4 bases, with 24 bases between. Germline CDR1 and CDR2: MDHEN and SYDVKM. The CDR3 is 17 residues long. The chain's CDR3 is CASANPTRFVWYNEQFF. For the CDR3, the DNA is TGTGCCAGCGCAAATCCGACTAGATTTGTTTGGTACAATGAGCAGTTCTTC.

This clone was seen once. This rearrangement joins TRBV20-1 to TRBJ2-7; D unclear. Trimming stripped 5 bases from V and 3 bases from J, with 5 bases between. Per germline, CDR1 DFQATT and CDR2 SNEGSKA (reference sequence). This CDR3 spans 10 amino acids. Written as DNA, the CDR3 is TGCAGTGCTCCCCACTACGAGCAGTACTTC. Translating it yields CSAPHYEQYF.

This chain links TRBV19 with TRBJ2-3; the D is unclear. Deletions cut 5 bases from V and 0 bases from J, with 9 bases between. The CDR3 extends over 14 amino acids. The germline V gene has CDR1 LNHDA and CDR2 SQIVND (reference sequence). CDR3 in amino acids: CASSPQTSTDTQYF. The CDR3 coding sequence is TGTGCCAGTAGTCCCCAGACCAGCACAGATACGCAGTATTTT.

In its sample, this clone was seen a few times. The CDR3 sequence is CASSSNQGPVGYTF. The CDR3 coding sequence is TGTGCCAGCAGCTCCAATCAGGGTCCCGTCGGCTACACCTTC. The chain recombines TRBV7-2 with TRBJ1-2; D is possibly TRBD1 (5 bases). Deletions cut 4 bases from V and 8 bases from J, with 17 bases between. The CDR3 loop spans 14 amino acids. CDR1 SGHTA and CDR2 FQGNSA come from the germline V gene.

The chain carries TRBV19 and TRBJ1-5; 7 bases match TRBD1. V trimming: 5 bases; J trimming: 3 bases; junction bases outside the gene matches: 10. The CDR3 totals 16 residues. Germline V gene lookup returns CDR1 LNHDA and CDR2 SQIVND (reference sequence). This CDR3 reads CASSPARGVDNQPQHF. DNA for the CDR3: TGTGCCAGTAGTCCCGCCAGGGGGGTGGACAATCAGCCCCAGCATTTT. The full variable domain, its missing parts supplied by reference TRBV19 and TRBJ1-5, is DGGITQSPKYLFRKEGQNVTLSCEQNLNHDAMYWYRQDPGQGLRLIYYSQIVNDFQKGDIAEGYSVSREKKESFPLTVTSAQKNPTAFYLCASSPARGVDNQPQHFGDGTRLSIL.

The chain employs TRBV19 and TRBJ1-6; D is ambiguous. V was shortened by 3 bases and J by 0 bases, with 12 bases between the two germline ends. The CDR3 has 17 amino acids. CDR1 and CDR2 from the germline V gene are LNHDA and SQIVND (reference sequence). CDR3 nucleotides: TGTGCCAGTAGTATGAATCCCCGGAGCTCCTATAATTCACCCCTCCACTTT. It yields the protein CASSMNPRSSYNSPLHF.